Each of the 32 T cell receptor beta chains below was sequenced from the same sample in a study of T cells in localized non-small cell lung cancer. Libraries were prepared by immunoSEQ multiplex PCR; TCRdb keeps only in-frame clonotypes and omits some of them. The data show about 41,000 clones, with roughly 86% seen just once and approximately 2.5% held by the top ten. The source material was peripheral blood, sampled before any cancer treatment. Every receptor here comes from a female donor over 55 with stage I squamous cell lung carcinoma.

This clone came up a few times. The chain couples TRBV30 to TRBJ1-1; no clear D gene. V was pared by 2 bases and J by 9 bases, with 10 bases between. This CDR3 region has 11 residues. The V gene's germline CDR1 is GTSNPN and CDR2 SVGIG (reference sequence). The CDR3 nucleotides are TGTGCCTGGAGTAGGGCAGCTAAAGCTTTCTTT. Its translation: CAWSRAAKAFF.

This chain connects TRBV7-8 to TRBJ2-1; 10 bases are a match to TRBD1. CDR3 length: 18 amino acids. Germline CDR1 SGHVS, CDR2 FQNEAQ. With V trimmed by 5 bases and J by 8 bases, 18 bases remained unmatched. CDR3 in amino acids: CASSPRTPGTGVGDEQFF. The CDR3 DNA is TGTGCCAGCAGCCCAAGGACCCCCGGGACAGGGGTCGGGGATGAGCAGTTCTTC.

The chain has TRBV2 and TRBJ2-5, with D uncertain. V lost 4 bases and J 5 bases, leaving 5 bases between the germline ends. CDR3 size: 11 residues. Germline CDR1 reads SNHLY; CDR2 reads FYNNEI. The CDR3 DNA is TGTGCCAGCAGTGTTCTGGAGACCCAGTACTTC. Translation gives CASSVLETQYF.

This clone is medium-sized. This rearrangement joins TRBV4-1 to TRBJ2-1; D gene unclear. The germline V gene has CDR1 MGHRA and CDR2 YSYEKL. V was trimmed by 1 base and J by 7 bases, leaving 11 bases between them. The CDR3 is made up of 14 amino acids. The CDR3: CASSQGPSENEQFF. In nucleotides, the CDR3 is TGCGCCAGCAGCCAAGGTCCGTCAGAGAATGAGCAGTTCTTC.

The table lists this clone with a count of one. The chain links TRBV7-2 to TRBJ2-5, with D maybe TRBD2 (5 bases). The CDR3 is 15 residues long. V lost 1 base and J 5 bases, leaving 14 bases between the germline ends. CDR1 is SGHTA, CDR2 FQGNSA, per germline. In DNA form, the CDR3 reads TGTGCCAGCAGCTTAGGAGGGAAGAGGGCGGAGACCCAGTACTTC. This gives the protein CASSLGGKRAETQYF.

This chain connects TRBV7-9 to TRBJ1-4; D is uncertain. With 5 bases removed from V and 8 bases from J, the gap between germline ends came to 6 bases. This CDR3 contains 11 residues. In germline, CDR1 is SEHNR, CDR2 FQNEAQ (reference sequence). CDR3 amino acids: CASSPQEKLFF. In DNA, the CDR3 is TGTGCCAGCAGCCCTCAGGAAAAACTGTTTTTT.

This clone appeared once. The sample holds other DNA sequences that translate to the same CDR3. This rearrangement joins TRBV7-3 to TRBJ2-1, with D maybe TRBD1 (6 bases). Germline CDR1 and CDR2: SGHTA and FQGTGA. There are 14 residues in the CDR3. V gave up 9 bases and J gave up 6 bases, with 18 bases separating them. The CDR3 loop reads CASSPLTGTNEQFF. CDR3 sequence (DNA): TGTGCCAGTAGCCCCCTTACAGGGACCAATGAGCAGTTCTTC.

The genes are TRBV30 and TRBJ2-5; the match to TRBD2 covers 10 bases. The germline gives CDR1 GTSNPN, CDR2 SVGIG (reference sequence). The junction had 2 bases not matched to a gene; V was cut back by 2 bases and J by 5 bases. The CDR3 has 13 residues. The CDR3 is CAWSTTSGETQYF. DNA for the CDR3: TGTGCCTGGAGTACGACTAGCGGGGAGACCCAGTACTTC.

The rearrangement joins TRBV7-2 to TRBJ2-5; D is undetermined. V gave up 1 base and J gave up 5 bases, with 14 bases separating them. Looked up from germline, CDR1 is SGHTA and CDR2 is FQGNSA. This CDR3 has 15 residues. CDR3 sequence reads: CASSLVQPLGETQYF. The CDR3, as DNA: TGTGCCAGCAGCTTAGTACAACCGCTAGGGGAGACCCAGTACTTC.

The chain has TRBV19 and TRBJ1-2; TRBD1 is a possible D gene (5 bases). V lost 7 bases to trimming and J lost 0 bases, with 21 bases between them. The length of the CDR3 is 17 residues. Germline loops: CDR1 LNHDA, CDR2 SQIVND (reference sequence). Written as DNA, the CDR3 is TGTGCCAGTACTCCTTCGTTCACGGGGGGTTCTAACTATGGCTACACCTTC. It translates to CASTPSFTGGSNYGYTF.

The chain is built from TRBV5-4 and TRBJ1-2, with 10 positions matching TRBD1. CDR1 is SGHNT and CDR2 is YYREEE in the germline V gene (reference sequence). V gave up 3 bases and J gave up 4 bases; unmatched junction bases: 9. The CDR3 sequence is 16 residues long. The CDR3 nucleotides read TGTGCCAGCAGCTCCGCCGGGACAGGGGCTCTCTATGGCTACACCTTC. It is translated as CASSSAGTGALYGYTF.

This chain connects TRBV18 to TRBJ2-2; 8 bases are a match to TRBD1. Germline V gene lookup returns CDR1 KGHSH and CDR2 LQKENI. This CDR3 contains 16 residues. Unmatched junction bases numbered 3, after V lost 2 bases and J lost 1 base. CDR3 loop: CASSPTGGMNTGELFF. In nucleotides, the CDR3 is TGTGCCAGCTCACCAACAGGGGGGATGAACACCGGGGAGCTGTTTTTT.

This clone was seen just once. This chain uses TRBV11-3 with TRBJ2-1, with D maybe TRBD1 (5 bases). The CDR3 extends over 12 amino acids. The V gene lost 1 base and the J gene lost 8 bases, with 6 bases spanning the gap. Germline lookup yields CDR1 SGHNT and CDR2 YENEEA. The CDR3 here is CASSLVGDEQFF. DNA for the CDR3: TGTGCCAGCAGCTTAGTAGGGGATGAGCAGTTCTTC.

The chain carries TRBV7-2 and TRBJ2-3; a weak D match, TRBD1 (5 bases). This CDR3 comprises 13 residues. The ends were cut back, 4 bases at V and 5 bases at J, with 10 bases in the middle. CDR1 and CDR2 (germline): SGHTA, FQGNSA. CDR3 nucleotide sequence: TGTGCCAGCAGCTATAGGGGTGTAGATACGCAGTATTTT. Translating gives CASSYRGVDTQYF.

V usage is TRBV18 and J usage is TRBJ2-5, with 13 positions matching TRBD2. Trimming at V came to 3 bases and at J to 5 bases, leaving 6 bases not matched to a gene. This CDR3 comprises 16 residues. Germline V gives CDR1 KGHSH, CDR2 LQKENI. Here the CDR3 reads CASSPRLAGGTETQYF. The CDR3, as DNA: TGTGCCAGCTCACCCAGACTAGCGGGAGGAACGGAGACCCAGTACTTC.

J is TRBJ2-1 and V is TRBV7-3; TRBD2 matches 13 bases. In germline, CDR1 is SGHTA, CDR2 FQGTGA. CDR3 length equals 17 residues. V shed 4 bases, J shed 7 bases, and the junction held 10 bases outside the gene matches. The CDR3 loop reads CASSSIGTSGAGNEQFF. Here the CDR3 DNA reads TGTGCCAGCAGCTCAATTGGGACTAGCGGGGCGGGGAATGAGCAGTTCTTC. The full variable domain, rest sourced from reference TRBV7-3 and TRBJ2-1, is GAGVSQTPSNKVTEKGKYVELRCDPISGHTALYWYRQSLGQGPEFLIYFQGTGAADDSGLPNDRFFAVRPEGSVSTLKIQRTERGDSAVYLCASSSIGTSGAGNEQFFGPGTRLTVL.

The chain has TRBV5-5 and TRBJ2-7; D is undetermined. Germline lookup yields CDR1 SGHKS and CDR2 YYEKEE (reference sequence). V was clipped by 0 bases and J by 2 bases, with 3 bases between them. This CDR3 comprises 12 residues. DNA for the CDR3: TGTGCCAGCAGCTTGGTCACCTACGAGCAGTACTTC. It translates to CASSLVTYEQYF.

The chain employs TRBV27 and TRBJ1-2; TRBD1 matches at 8 bases. The CDR3 sequence is 13 residues long. Germline trimming cut 6 bases from V and 14 bases from J; bases unmatched to any gene: 14. The germline gives CDR1 MNHEY, CDR2 SMNVEV (reference sequence). CDR3 region: CASRQSDQGAKTF. CDR3 coding DNA: TGTGCCAGCAGGCAAAGTGACCAGGGGGCAAAGACCTTC.

V gene TRBV2 combines with J gene TRBJ2-2; D is unclear. Between the trimmed V and J ends, which lost 6 bases and 7 bases, there was a span of 9 bases. The CDR3 is made up of 12 amino acids. The V gene's germline CDR1 is SNHLY and CDR2 FYNNEI. CDR3 nucleotide sequence: TGTGCCAGCAGGGATTTAATCGGGGAGCTGTTTTTT. Translation: CASRDLIGELFF.

J is TRBJ1-3 and V is TRBV18, with D unclear. Trimming removed 1 base at V and 4 bases at J, with 17 bases between. Germline values: CDR1 KGHSH, CDR2 LQKENI. The CDR3 extends over 17 amino acids. CDR3 amino acids: CASSPRPIRGVGNTIYF. CDR3 nucleotide sequence: TGTGCCAGCTCACCACGGCCGATCAGAGGAGTAGGAAACACCATATATTTT.

The chain combines TRBV5-1 with TRBJ2-5, with TRBD1 matching over 9 bases. The J segment lost 7 bases and the V segment lost 4 bases, leaving 11 bases of the junction unmatched. The CDR3 totals 15 residues. Germline lookup yields CDR1 SGHRS and CDR2 YFSETQ. Here the CDR3 reads CASSGAGQGIGTQYF. For the CDR3, the DNA is TGCGCCAGCAGCGGGGCAGGACAGGGGATTGGGACCCAGTACTTC.

The genes are TRBV6-6 and TRBJ2-7; 9 nucleotides align to TRBD1. There are 15 residues in the CDR3. V was pared by 5 bases and J by 1 base, with 6 bases of the junction left unmatched. Germline CDR1 reads MNHNY; CDR2 reads SVGAGI (reference sequence). CDR3 DNA: TGTGCCAGCAGTGTTCAGGGGACAGGGTCCTACGAGCAGTACTTC. Protein product: CASSVQGTGSYEQYF.

V usage is TRBV7-2 and J usage is TRBJ1-5; no firm D call. Deletions cut 2 bases from V and 1 base from J, with 9 bases between. The CDR3 covers 15 residues. Looked up from germline, CDR1 is SGHTA and CDR2 is FQGNSA. The CDR3 here is CASSLNRASNQPQHF. The CDR3 nucleotides are TGTGCCAGCAGCTTAAATCGGGCCAGCAATCAGCCCCAGCATTTT.

The sample holds a few counts of this clone. The chain couples TRBV6-5 to TRBJ1-2; 10 bases are a match to TRBD1. Germline-derived CDR1 and CDR2 are MNHEY and SVGAGI. The CDR3 sequence is 16 residues long. With 0 bases clipped from V and 4 bases from J, the junction kept 5 bases outside the gene matches. CDR3 protein: CASSYSRTGGGYGYTF. The CDR3 DNA follows: TGTGCCAGCAGTTACTCGAGGACAGGGGGTGGCTATGGCTACACCTTC.

The chain recombines TRBV9 with TRBJ2-3; 8 bases line up with TRBD2. CDR3 length equals 16 residues. Trimming removed 4 bases from V and 1 base from J; junction bases left unmatched: 8. The germline gives CDR1 SGDLS, CDR2 YYNGEE. CDR3 coding DNA: TGTGCCAGCAGCCCCCCCGGGAGGGGGGGCACAGATACGCAGTATTTT. Its translation: CASSPPGRGGTDTQYF.

In DNA, the CDR3 is TGCAGCGTGGGACCGAGAAGCTCCTACAATGAGCAGTTCTTC. Amino acids: CSVGPRSSYNEQFF. The rearrangement joins TRBV29-1 to TRBJ2-1; either TRBD1 or TRBD2 may fit D (5 bases each). Germline-derived CDR1 and CDR2 are SQVTM and ANQGSEA. With 6 bases removed from V and 0 bases from J, the gap between germline ends came to 12 bases. This CDR3 spans 14 amino acids.

The CDR3 is CASSLFTGELFF. In DNA, the CDR3 is TGTGCCAGCAGCTTATTTACCGGGGAGCTGTTTTTT. The rearrangement links TRBV7-2 to TRBJ2-2; the D is unclear. CDR3 length: 12 residues. Germline lookup yields CDR1 SGHTA and CDR2 FQGNSA. Trimming removed 2 bases from V and 5 bases from J, with 3 bases in between.

The rearrangement uses TRBV30 and TRBJ1-1; D unclear. This CDR3 has 14 amino acids. Trimming removed 1 base from V and 0 bases from J, with 9 bases in between. Germline CDR1 reads GTSNPN; CDR2 reads SVGIG (reference sequence). DNA of the CDR3: TGTGCCTGGAGTGCGGACGGTTTGAACACTGAAGCTTTCTTT. Encoded protein: CAWSADGLNTEAFF. Supplemented by reference TRBV30 and TRBJ1-1, the full variable domain reads SQTIHQWPATLVQPVGSPLSLECTVEGTSNPNLYWYRQAAGRGLQLLFYSVGIGQISSEVPQNLSASRPQDRQFILSSKKLLLSDSGFYLCAWSADGLNTEAFFGQGTRLTVV.

The chain links TRBV11-2 to TRBJ2-1; 7 positions agree with TRBD2. The CDR3 covers 16 residues. Per the germline V gene, CDR1 is SGHAT and CDR2 is FQNNGV. Losses at the gene ends were 1 base for V and 6 bases for J; bases not matched to a gene: 9. The CDR3 here is CASSLVAGTTLNEQFF. In DNA form, the CDR3 reads TGTGCCAGCAGCTTAGTTGCCGGGACTACCCTCAATGAGCAGTTCTTC.

The J gene is TRBJ2-7, the V gene TRBV18; the D gene is possibly TRBD2 (5 bases). Trimming left V 3 bases short and J 2 bases short, with 8 bases between. The V gene's germline CDR1 is KGHSH and CDR2 LQKENI. The CDR3 length is 13 residues. The CDR3 region is CASSPQTTYEQYF. Here the CDR3 DNA reads TGTGCCAGCTCACCGCAGACTACCTACGAGCAGTACTTC.

The chain uses TRBV9 and TRBJ2-5; 7 positions match TRBD1. CDR1 and CDR2 from the germline V gene are SGDLS and YYNGEE. This CDR3 has 16 amino acids. V lost 0 bases, J lost 5 bases, and 10 bases stayed unmatched. Here the CDR3 reads CASSVGGQLNGETQYF. Written as DNA, the CDR3 is TGTGCCAGCAGCGTAGGGGGACAGTTAAATGGGGAGACCCAGTACTTC. The whole variable domain, filled in from reference TRBV9 and TRBJ2-5, reads DSGVTQTPKHLITATGQRVTLRCSPRSGDLSVYWYQQSLDQGLQFLIQYYNGEERAKGNILERFSAQQFPDLHSELNLSSLELGDSALYFCASSVGGQLNGETQYFGPGTRLLVL.

The CDR3 loop is CASSKWWQGRTYEQYF. CDR3 coding DNA: TGTGCCAGCAGCAAATGGTGGCAGGGCCGTACCTACGAGCAGTACTTC. The genes are TRBV21-1 and TRBJ2-7; TRBD1 is the table's D call, not checked against the DNA. TRBV21-1 is tagged as a pseudogene. CDR3 size: 16 residues.